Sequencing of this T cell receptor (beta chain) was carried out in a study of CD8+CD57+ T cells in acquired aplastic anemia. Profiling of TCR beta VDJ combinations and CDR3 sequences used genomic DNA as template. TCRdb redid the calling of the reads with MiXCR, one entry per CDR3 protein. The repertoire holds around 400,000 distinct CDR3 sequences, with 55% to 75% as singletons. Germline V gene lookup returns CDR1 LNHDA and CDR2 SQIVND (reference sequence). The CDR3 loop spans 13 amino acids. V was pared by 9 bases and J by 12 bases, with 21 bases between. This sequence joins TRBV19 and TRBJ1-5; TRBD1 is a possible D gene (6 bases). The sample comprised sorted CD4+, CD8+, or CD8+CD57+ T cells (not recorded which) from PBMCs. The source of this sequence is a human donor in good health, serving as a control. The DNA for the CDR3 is TGTGCCAGCAGCACAGACAGGACAGCTAACCAGCATTTT. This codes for CASSTDRTANQHF.